The 22 T cell receptor beta chains presented below share a single source sample, sequenced in a study of blood T cell repertoires in COVID-19. This table comes from immunoSEQ multiplex PCR, and its TCRdb copy is limited to in-frame clones, with some not included. The sample carries roughly 200,000 clones, 70% to 90% recorded once. Material for sequencing was PBMCs or T cells enriched from blood (not recorded which). The receptors here all came from a woman aged 35 to 49 with acute COVID-19.

This clone was detected only a few times. Other DNA sequences in the sample encode the same CDR3. V gene TRBV28 combines with J gene TRBJ1-1; 8 bases align to TRBD1. Germline CDR1 is MDHEN and CDR2 is SYDVKM. There are 14 residues in the CDR3. V was clipped by 5 bases and J by 4 bases; unmatched bases: 6. This CDR3 is CASSLTGGITEAFF. The CDR3 nucleotides are TGTGCCAGCAGTCTAACAGGGGGAATCACTGAAGCTTTCTTT.

The V and J genes are TRBV6-4 and TRBJ2-1; 9 nucleotides match TRBD2. The ends lost 4 bases at V and 4 bases at J; junction bases unmatched: 8. CDR1 and CDR2 from the germline V gene are MRHNA and SNTAGT. CDR3 length: 16 amino acids. The CDR3 nucleotides are TGTGCCAGCAGTGGTAGCGGGAGAGCACTGTACAATGAGCAGTTCTTC. This gives the protein CASSGSGRALYNEQFF.

The chain employs TRBV6-5 and TRBJ2-3; TRBD1 matches 10 bases. From germline, CDR1 is MNHEY and CDR2 SVGAGI. The CDR3 has 14 amino acids. The ends lost 6 bases at V and 4 bases at J; junction bases unmatched: 4. The CDR3, as DNA: TGTGCCAGCAGACCTGGACAGGGGGCAGATACGCAGTATTTT. Its protein product is CASRPGQGADTQYF.

This clone was seen a handful of times. This chain links TRBV5-1 with TRBJ2-5; a possible D gene is TRBD1 (5 bases). The germline V gene has CDR1 SGHRS and CDR2 YFSETQ. The V end lost 4 bases, the J end lost 4 bases, and 23 bases lay between the germline ends. The CDR3 extends over 17 amino acids. The CDR3 DNA reads TGCGCCAGCAGCCTGGGGCGTCGCCAAGAGTCGGGAGAGACCCAGTACTTC. Translation gives CASSLGRRQESGETQYF.

The rearrangement uses TRBV23-1 and TRBJ1-2; D might be TRBD1 (5 bases). TRBV23-1 is reported as an ORF; its role is uncertain. Trimming pared 1 base from V and 7 bases from J, leaving 19 bases between. The CDR3 covers 16 residues. CDR3 sequence (DNA): TGCGCCAGCAGTCAATGTCATAATGGACATGGTGGTGGCTACACCTTC. It is translated as CASSQCHNGHGGGYTF.

This chain uses TRBV27 with TRBJ2-3, with 10 positions matching TRBD2. The V gene end was trimmed by 7 bases and the J gene end by 6 bases; junction bases not matched to a gene: 7. The CDR3 is 14 amino acids. The germline gives CDR1 MNHEY, CDR2 SMNVEV (reference sequence). The CDR3 sequence: CASNPGLADDTQYF. CDR3 bases: TGTGCCAGCAACCCCGGACTAGCGGATGATACGCAGTATTTT.

J is TRBJ2-7 and V is TRBV4-1, with D possibly TRBD1 on 5 matching bases. V lost 1 base to trimming and J lost 9 bases, with 7 bases between them. The CDR3 length is 11 residues. Germline CDR1 MGHRA, CDR2 YSYEKL. Written as DNA, the CDR3 is TGCGCCAGCAGCCAAGGAAGGGGGCAGTACTTC. Translated: CASSQGRGQYF.

The chain uses TRBV27 and TRBJ2-7; 10 bases agree with TRBD2. Germline V lookup: CDR1 MNHEY, CDR2 SMNVEV (reference sequence). J was trimmed by 4 bases and V by 4 bases; bases with no gene match: 7. CDR3 size: 15 residues. CDR3 protein: CASSWLAGERYEQYF. The CDR3 nucleotides are TGTGCCAGCAGTTGGCTAGCGGGAGAAAGGTACGAGCAGTACTTC.

In this sample, this clone turned up once. The rearrangement links TRBV9 to TRBJ1-2; a weak D match, TRBD1 (6 bases). The V end was cut by 3 bases, the J end by 5 bases, with 17 bases between. The CDR3 sequence is 15 residues long. Germline V gives CDR1 SGDLS, CDR2 YYNGEE. The CDR3 here is CASSEQGTGRYGYTF. The CDR3 nucleotides are TGTGCCAGCAGCGAACAGGGAACGGGGCGATATGGCTACACCTTC.

The chain links TRBV24-1 to TRBJ1-3; D is unclear. Trimming cost V 7 bases and J 0 bases, with 9 bases left between them. CDR3 length equals 14 residues. Germline assignment: CDR1 KGHDR and CDR2 SFDVKD. Here the CDR3 reads CATRDGSSGNTIYF. The CDR3 DNA reads TGTGCCACCAGGGATGGGAGCTCTGGAAACACCATATATTTT.

The V and J genes are TRBV6-2 or TRBV6-3 and TRBJ1-6, with 8 bases identical to TRBD1. The CDR3 spans 16 residues. Germline trimming cut 6 bases from V and 8 bases from J; bases unmatched to any gene: 12. Germline loops: CDR1 MNHEY, CDR2 SVGEGT. CDR3 region: CASSPPRDRLYSPLHF. The CDR3 coding sequence is TGTGCCAGCAGCCCTCCCCGGGACAGGCTATATTCACCCCTCCACTTT.

The chain carries TRBV28 and TRBJ1-6; D call uncertain. The germline gives CDR1 MDHEN, CDR2 SYDVKM. The CDR3 has 13 amino acids. V gave up 3 bases and J gave up 10 bases, with 10 bases separating them. CDR3 sequence: CASSFDPGSPLHF. CDR3 nucleotides: TGTGCCAGCAGTTTCGACCCCGGGTCACCCCTCCACTTT.

V is TRBV3-1 (or the pseudogene TRBV3-2) and J is TRBJ1-1; no reliable D call. CDR3 length: 13 residues. The germline V gene encodes CDR1 LGHDT and CDR2 YNNKEL (reference sequence). V shed 1 base and J shed 7 bases, with 10 bases lying between them. Written as DNA, the CDR3 is TGTGCCAGCAGCCAAGCCACCGGGGTTGAAGCTTTCTTT. It translates to CASSQATGVEAFF.

The chain uses TRBV9 and TRBJ1-2; D might be TRBD1 (6 bases). Trimming took 0 bases from V and 0 from J, leaving 12 bases between them. There are 16 residues in the CDR3. Germline lookup yields CDR1 SGDLS and CDR2 YYNGEE. CDR3: CASSVVGTTTNYGYTF. The DNA of the CDR3 is TGTGCCAGCAGCGTAGTGGGGACAACCACTAACTATGGCTACACCTTC.

The chain links TRBV27 to TRBJ2-7; 11 bases fit TRBD1. V dropped 10 bases and J dropped 3; count of bases not matched to a gene: 14. The CDR3 is 16 residues long. CDR1 is MNHEY, CDR2 SMNVEV, per germline (reference sequence). The CDR3, as DNA: TGTGCCACCTCCAGGGGGACCGGGACAGGGGGCTACGAGCAGTACTTC. Its protein is CATSRGTGTGGYEQYF.

This sequence joins TRBV3-1 (or the pseudogene TRBV3-2) and TRBJ1-3; no definite D call. V lost 6 bases, J lost 3 bases, and 12 bases lay in between. The CDR3 is made up of 14 amino acids. Germline CDR1 LGHDT, CDR2 YNNKEL (reference sequence). CDR3 amino acids: CASRSMDFGNTIYF. DNA for the CDR3: TGTGCCAGCAGATCTATGGACTTTGGAAACACCATATATTTT.

This rearrangement joins TRBV2 to TRBJ1-5; a weak D match, TRBD1 (6 bases). Germline V CDR1 and CDR2: SNHLY, FYNNEI. V lost 7 bases to trimming and J lost 5 bases, with 12 bases between them. There are 13 residues in the CDR3. CDR3 in DNA: TGTGCCAGCAAAAACAGGGTGGATCAGCCCCAGCATTTT. Translation: CASKNRVDQPQHF.

The genes are TRBV28 and TRBJ1-2; D remains unclear. The CDR3 extends over 17 amino acids. Germline CDR1 reads MDHEN; CDR2 reads SYDVKM. V lost 3 bases and J 0 bases, leaving 17 bases between the germline ends. The CDR3 spells CASSFRSMGLSNYGYTF. As DNA, the CDR3 is TGTGCCAGCAGTTTTCGCTCCATGGGCCTTTCTAACTATGGCTACACCTTC.

The chain joins TRBV7-3 to TRBJ2-7, with 9 bases lining up with TRBD2. Germline values: CDR1 SGHTA, CDR2 FQGTGA. V lost 5 bases to trimming and J lost 3 bases; unmatched junction nucleotides: 8. This CDR3 spans 15 amino acids. The CDR3: CASSPGGGGNYEQYF. As DNA, the CDR3 is TGTGCCAGCAGCCCCGGCGGGGGGGGAAACTACGAGCAGTACTTC.

The chain links TRBV14 to TRBJ1-1; D unclear. V gave up 0 bases and J gave up 2 bases, with 19 bases separating them. In germline, CDR1 is SGHDN, CDR2 FVKESK. The CDR3 loop spans 18 amino acids. CDR3 DNA: TGTGCCAGCAGCCAAGAAAATAGGAGGGAGTGGCTCAACACTGAAGCTTTCTTT. This translates into CASSQENRREWLNTEAFF.

J is TRBJ1-1 and V is TRBV7-2; D uncertain. The CDR3 is 14 residues long. Germline assignment: CDR1 SGHTA and CDR2 FQGNSA. V dropped 4 bases and J dropped 6 bases, with 15 bases sitting between them. CDR3 residues: CASSSGPLYSEAFF. The CDR3 DNA is TGTGCCAGCAGCTCCGGTCCCCTCTACTCTGAAGCTTTCTTT.

The J gene is TRBJ2-7, the V gene TRBV11-3; no firm D call. V dropped 5 bases and J dropped 0 bases, with 5 bases sitting between them. This CDR3 is built from 12 residues. Looked up from germline, CDR1 is SGHNT and CDR2 is YENEEA. The CDR3 DNA follows: TGTGCCAGCAGCGGGCGCTCCTACGAGCAGTACTTC. This sequence encodes CASSGRSYEQYF. The variable domain in full, completed from reference TRBV11-3 and TRBJ2-7, reads EAGVVQSPRYKIIEKKQPVAFWCNPISGHNTLYWYLQNLGQGPELLIRYENEEAVDDSQLPKDRFSAERLKGVDSTLKIQPAELGDSAVYLCASSGRSYEQYFGPGTRLTVT.